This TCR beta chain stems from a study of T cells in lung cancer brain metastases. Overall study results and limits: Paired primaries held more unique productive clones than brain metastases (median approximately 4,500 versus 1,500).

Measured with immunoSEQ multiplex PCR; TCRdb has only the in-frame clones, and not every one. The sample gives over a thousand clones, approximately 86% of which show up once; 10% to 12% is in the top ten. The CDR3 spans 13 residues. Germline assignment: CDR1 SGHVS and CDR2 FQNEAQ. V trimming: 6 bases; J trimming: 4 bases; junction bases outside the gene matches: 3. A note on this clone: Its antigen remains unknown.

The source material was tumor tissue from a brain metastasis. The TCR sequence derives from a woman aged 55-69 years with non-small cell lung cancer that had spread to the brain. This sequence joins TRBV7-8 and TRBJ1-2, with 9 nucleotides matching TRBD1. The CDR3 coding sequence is TGTGCCAGCAGGACGACAGGGGGCTATGGCTACACCTTC. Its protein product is CASRTTGGYGYTF.